The clone carrying this TCR beta chain was counted only a few times. Its antigen is as yet unknown. The CDR3 totals 15 residues. V gave up 6 bases and J gave up 7 bases; unmatched junction bases: 6. The data originate from a study of identical twins. Whole-study findings and limits: Beta out-of-frame twin sharing showed a weaker excess. The models gave estimates that fell short of the out-of-frame TCR alpha sharing seen in monozygotic twins. Insertion counts were lower in abundant cord blood beta clonotypes, a trend that memory repertoires did not show. Researchers reported excess low generation probability among twin-shared out-of-frame alpha sequences.

TCRdb re-derived calls from the 5' RACE reads in MiXCR, one entry per CDR3 protein. The sample includes a few hundred thousand distinct CDR3 sequences, about a fifth seen only once; the top ten take around 12%. The sequencing sample was made of naive T cells sorted from blood. The gene calls are TRBV12-3 or TRBV12-4 and TRBJ2-1, with 13 nucleotides matching TRBD2. This clonotype was obtained from a man aged 45-60 years in good health. CDR3 region: CASREGLAGPNEQFF. CDR3 bases: TGTGCCAGCAGAGAGGGACTAGCGGGACCGAATGAGCAGTTCTTC.